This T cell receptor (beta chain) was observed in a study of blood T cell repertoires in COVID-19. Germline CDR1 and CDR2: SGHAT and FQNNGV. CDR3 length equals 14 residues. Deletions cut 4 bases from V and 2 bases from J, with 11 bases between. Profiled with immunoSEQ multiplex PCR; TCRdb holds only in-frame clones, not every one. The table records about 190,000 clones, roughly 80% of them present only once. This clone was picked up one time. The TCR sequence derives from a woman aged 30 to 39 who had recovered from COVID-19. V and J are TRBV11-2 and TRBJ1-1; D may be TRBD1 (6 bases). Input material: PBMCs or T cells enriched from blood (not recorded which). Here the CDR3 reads CASSSQTGNTEAFF. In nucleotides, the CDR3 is TGTGCCAGCAGCTCTCAGACAGGTAACACTGAAGCTTTCTTT.